The 9 T cell receptor beta chains listed next were all sequenced from one sample in a study of blood T cell repertoires in COVID-19. Libraries were prepared by immunoSEQ multiplex PCR; TCRdb keeps only in-frame clonotypes and omits some of them. Of 70,000 or so clones listed, just under 80% are singletons. The sequenced sample was peripheral blood. The source of these receptors is a human donor in a cohort sampled during active COVID-19.

The CDR3 bases are TGTGCCAGTAGTGATTACAGGGTCCCTAATGAAAAACTGTTTTTT. Its translation is CASSDYRVPNEKLFF. This chain joins TRBV19 and TRBJ1-4; D is perhaps TRBD1 (6 bases). Germline CDR1 LNHDA, CDR2 SQIVND (reference sequence). The CDR3 covers 15 residues. V was pared by 5 bases and J by 3 bases, with 13 bases between.

V usage is TRBV11-2 and J usage is TRBJ1-1; 8 nucleotides match TRBD1. There are 17 residues in the CDR3. Germline V gene data show CDR1 as SGHAT and CDR2 as FQNNGV. Trimming cost V 1 base and J 1 base; bases outside gene matches: 8. Here the CDR3 reads CASSLGGTGRSNTEAFF. In DNA, the CDR3 is TGTGCCAGCAGCTTAGGGGGGACAGGTAGATCGAACACTGAAGCTTTCTTT.

The gene calls are TRBV28 and TRBJ2-7; D might be TRBD2 (6 bases). This CDR3 is built from 15 residues. Trimming removed 2 bases from V and 2 bases from J, with 13 bases in between. Germline-derived CDR1 and CDR2 are MDHEN and SYDVKM. Here the CDR3 DNA reads TGTGCCAGCAGTTTAGGAGGGCAGTCCGCCTACGAGCAGTACTTC. It is translated as CASSLGGQSAYEQYF.

The gene calls are TRBV6-1 and TRBJ1-4; TRBD1 agrees at 7 bases. CDR3 length: 18 amino acids. V was clipped by 2 bases and J by 2 bases; unmatched bases: 11. Germline lookup yields CDR1 MNHNS and CDR2 SASEGT. CDR3 region: CASSESLFQTGTNEKLFF. CDR3 in DNA: TGTGCCAGCAGTGAATCCCTTTTTCAGACAGGGACTAATGAAAAACTGTTTTTT.

This clone was counted between two and nine times. The genes are TRBV5-6 and TRBJ1-2, with D perhaps matching TRBD1 (5 bases). The CDR3 loop spans 13 amino acids. Per germline, CDR1 SGHDT and CDR2 YYEEEE. Between the trimmed V and J ends, which lost 1 base and 2 bases, there was a span of 6 bases. CDR3 loop: CASSLQGNYGYTF. DNA for the CDR3: TGTGCCAGCAGCTTGCAGGGCAACTATGGCTACACCTTC.

J is TRBJ2-7 and V is TRBV7-2; 11 nucleotides align to TRBD2. CDR1 is SGHTA and CDR2 is FQGNSA in the germline V gene. The CDR3 sequence is 15 residues long. The ends lost 5 bases at V and 0 bases at J; junction bases unmatched: 3. The CDR3 is CASSTGTSGSYEQYF. CDR3 sequence (DNA): TGTGCCAGCAGCACCGGGACTAGCGGCTCCTACGAGCAGTACTTC.

In DNA, the CDR3 is TGCGCCAGCAGCTCGGCAGGGGGCAGTACGGACGAGCAGTACTTC. Residues: CASSSAGGSTDEQYF. This rearrangement joins TRBV5-1 to TRBJ2-7; 8 bases are a match to TRBD1. The CDR3 covers 15 residues. The trim removed 3 bases at V and 5 bases at J, leaving 10 bases unmatched. CDR1 and CDR2 (germline): SGHRS, YFSETQ.

The CDR3 DNA sequence: TGTGCCAGCAGCCGGAGACTAGCGGGGGCTGACAATGAGCAGTTCTTC. It translates to CASSRRLAGADNEQFF. The genes are TRBV3-1 (or the pseudogene TRBV3-2) and TRBJ2-1; 12 nucleotides line up with TRBD2. CDR1 and CDR2 (germline): LGHDT, YNNKEL (reference sequence). The junction had 6 bases not matched to a gene; V was cut back by 4 bases and J by 5 bases. This CDR3 has 16 residues.

This chain connects TRBV3-1 (or the pseudogene TRBV3-2) to TRBJ2-7; 7 nucleotides align to TRBD2. This CDR3 region has 15 residues. The ends lost 4 bases at V and 0 bases at J; junction bases unmatched: 6. Germline V CDR1 and CDR2: LGHDT, YNNKEL (reference sequence). CDR3 sequence (DNA): TGTGCCAGCAGCCTTACTAGCGTGAGCTCCTACGAGCAGTACTTC. Encoded protein: CASSLTSVSSYEQYF.